This passage covers 14 T cell receptor beta chains from one sample sequenced in a study of blood T cell repertoires in COVID-19. Clones were sequenced by immunoSEQ multiplex PCR, and TCRdb holds only the in-frame ones, with some missing. Of around 160,000 clones in the sample, around 84% were seen once. The sample consisted of PBMCs or T cells enriched from blood (not recorded which). The receptor set was obtained from a woman in her 50s who had been exposed to COVID-19.

This clone showed up just once. The V and J genes are TRBV5-4 and TRBJ2-5; tentative D call: TRBD2 (5 bases). CDR3 length: 14 residues. Looked up from germline, CDR1 is SGHNT and CDR2 is YYREEE (reference sequence). Trimming stripped 3 bases from V and 1 base from J, with 10 bases between. CDR3 DNA sequence: TGTGCCAGCAGCTCCCGGAGCGGCCAAGAGACCCAGTACTTC. Protein product: CASSSRSGQETQYF. Together with reference TRBV5-4 and TRBJ2-5, the CDR3 gives the full variable domain: ETGVTQSPTHLIKTRGQQVTLRCSSQSGHNTVSWYQQALGQGPQFIFQYYREEENGRGNFPPRFSGLQFPNYSSELNVNALELDDSALYLCASSSRSGQETQYFGPGTRLLVL.

J is TRBJ1-2 and V is TRBV12-5; 11 bases match TRBD1. CDR3 length: 17 amino acids. V shed 0 bases, J shed 2 bases, and the junction held 5 bases outside the gene matches. The germline gives CDR1 LGHNT, CDR2 FRNRAP. The CDR3: CASGLVLGDRGNYGYTF. As DNA, the CDR3 is TGTGCTAGTGGTTTGGTACTCGGGGACAGGGGGAACTATGGCTACACCTTC. The complete variable domain, with remaining parts taken from reference TRBV12-5 and TRBJ1-2, reads DARVTQTPRHKVTEMGQEVTMRCQPILGHNTVFWYRQTMMQGLELLAYFRNRAPLDDSGMPKDRFSAEMPDATLATLKIQPSEPRDSAVYFCASGLVLGDRGNYGYTFGSGTRLTVV.

In the case of this clone: The same CDR3 is also encoded by other DNA sequences in this sample. The chain couples TRBV2 to TRBJ2-7, with D unclear. The V end lost 5 bases, the J end lost 0 bases, and 5 bases lay between the germline ends. This CDR3 is 12 amino acids long. Germline loops: CDR1 SNHLY, CDR2 FYNNEI. The CDR3 sequence: CASSPFSYEQYF. DNA for the CDR3: TGTGCCAGCAGTCCCTTCTCCTACGAGCAGTACTTC.

The table lists this clone with a few counts. This sequence joins TRBV4-2 and TRBJ1-1; D perhaps matches TRBD1 (5 bases). The germline V gene has CDR1 LGHNA and CDR2 YNFKEQ. This CDR3 contains 15 residues. V was cut by 0 bases and J by 0 bases, with 8 bases left in between. CDR3 sequence reads: CASSQETDMNTEAFF. In nucleotides, the CDR3 is TGTGCCAGCAGCCAAGAGACGGACATGAACACTGAAGCTTTCTTT.

The genes are TRBV5-4 and TRBJ2-7; D may be TRBD2 (5 bases). Per the germline V gene, CDR1 is SGHNT and CDR2 is YYREEE (reference sequence). This CDR3 spans 15 amino acids. V dropped 0 bases and J dropped 0 bases, with 10 bases sitting between them. CDR3 amino acids: CASSLAPGLSYEQYF. The CDR3 DNA reads TGTGCCAGCAGCTTGGCCCCTGGACTCTCCTACGAGCAGTACTTC.

This clone was observed once. The chain couples TRBV27 to TRBJ1-2; 7 bases are a match to TRBD1. CDR3 length equals 15 residues. CDR1 is MNHEY and CDR2 is SMNVEV in the germline V gene (reference sequence). Trimming cost V 6 bases and J 3 bases; bases outside gene matches: 10. Here the CDR3 reads CASSPTTGVDYGYTF. The DNA for the CDR3 is TGTGCCAGCAGCCCTACCACAGGGGTGGACTATGGCTACACCTTC.

CDR3 bases: TGTGCCAGCAGCAGCACACTTACAGGGTTTTGGGAGACCCAGTACTTC. The encoded protein is CASSSTLTGFWETQYF. The chain uses TRBV7-9 and TRBJ2-5; maybe TRBD1 (6 bases). This CDR3 is built from 16 residues. Deletions cut 5 bases from V and 5 bases from J, with 21 bases between. The V gene's germline CDR1 is SEHNR and CDR2 FQNEAQ (reference sequence).

The J gene is TRBJ2-7, the V gene TRBV11-2, with 9 bases identical to TRBD1. Germline V CDR1 and CDR2: SGHAT, FQNNGV. This CDR3 comprises 15 residues. V was clipped by 4 bases and J by 2 bases; unmatched bases: 6. The CDR3 protein is CASSSYRGLAYEQYF. CDR3 bases: TGTGCCAGCAGCTCGTACAGGGGGCTCGCCTACGAGCAGTACTTC.

This clone appeared once. The V call is TRBV20-1, the J call TRBJ1-1, with D uncertain. Germline-derived CDR1 and CDR2 are DFQATT and SNEGSKA (reference sequence). Trimming removed 3 bases at V and 3 bases at J, with 5 bases between. The CDR3 has 11 residues. CDR3 residues: CSAREDTEAFF. CDR3 bases: TGCAGTGCTAGGGAGGACACTGAAGCTTTCTTT.

This clone has more than one count but fewer than ten. The chain couples TRBV4-3 to TRBJ1-1, with D unresolved. The CDR3 length is 14 residues. Germline assignment: CDR1 LGHNA and CDR2 YSLEER. Between the trimmed V and J ends, which lost 0 bases and 10 bases, there was a span of 15 bases. The CDR3: CASSQDRVSPRAFF. As DNA, the CDR3 is TGCGCCAGCAGCCAAGATCGAGTAAGTCCGCGAGCTTTCTTT.

The V and J genes are TRBV20-1 and TRBJ2-4; 8 nucleotides match TRBD2. The germline CDR1 and CDR2 sequences are DFQATT and SNEGSKA (reference sequence). V shed 3 bases, J shed 7 bases, and the junction held 32 bases outside the gene matches. CDR3 length: 22 amino acids. As DNA, the CDR3 is TGCAGTGCTAGTAACGTTCTCGAGTTTGTCGGGACTAGTGGATCTGTTGTTAACATTCAGTACTTC. It yields the protein CSASNVLEFVGTSGSVVNIQYF.

The chain uses TRBV11-2 and TRBJ2-1, with 7 bases fitting TRBD2. This CDR3 spans 16 amino acids. Germline V gene sequence: CDR1 SGHAT, CDR2 FQNNGV. J was trimmed by 6 bases and V by 0 bases; bases with no gene match: 8. CDR3 bases: TGTGCCAGCAGCTTAGATTCGGGCCTAGCGGCCAATGAGCAGTTCTTC. As protein: CASSLDSGLAANEQFF.

The rearrangement joins TRBV5-1 to TRBJ2-7, with a weak D call TRBD1 (6 bases). V lost 4 bases, J lost 5 bases, and 16 bases lay in between. The CDR3 covers 14 residues. Germline V CDR1 and CDR2: SGHRS, YFSETQ. The CDR3 DNA reads TGCGCCAGCAGCACCAACAGGGCTACTAACGAGCAGTACTTC. Residues: CASSTNRATNEQYF.

This clone showed up just once. The J gene is TRBJ1-2, the V gene TRBV6-6; weak D call: TRBD1 (5 bases). The V end was cut by 2 bases, the J end by 0 bases, with 13 bases between. From germline, CDR1 is MNHNY and CDR2 SVGAGI (reference sequence). The CDR3 extends over 16 amino acids. The CDR3 nucleotides read TGTGCCAGCAGTTACCTCGGACAACGAGCTAACTATGGCTACACCTTC. Protein product: CASSYLGQRANYGYTF.